Given below is one T cell receptor beta chain in context. Which antigen it targets is not known. No qualities accompany the bases; no much larger clone lies one base away. Trimming costs V 0 bases and J 4 bases, and their ends lie 9 bases apart. The CDR3 has 14 amino acids, counting the end cysteine and phenylalanine. Here the CDR3 DNA is all that survives: 42 bases in frame from base 1. From a lookup of the germline V gene, CDR1 and CDR2 are SGHTA and FQGNSA. The sample originates from a study of blood T cell repertoires in COVID-19 (dated by TCRdb to 2020 to 2021). About the investigation overall: The collaborator samples originated in the United States, Italy and Spain and spanned the acute and convalescent phases of COVID-19. The dataset comprised deeply sampled blood TCRbeta repertoires from subjects exposed to, actively infected with, or recovered from COVID-19. The prospective study material was composed of cDNA or gDNA derived from T cells, B-cell-depleted T cells, or PBMCs. The repertoires were released in a freely available public database meant as a resource for research on the immune response to SARS-CoV-2. The samples were drawn from the first 160 participants of the ongoing ImmuneRACE study and from under 1,500 subjects provided by 6 global collaborators. Sample metadata almost always included a de-identified subject ID, COVID-19 status, age in years and sex. Where available, HLA class I and class II types were taken from metadata supplied by the sample provider and were not determined by assay-based typing.

Overall results and qualifications from the work: Clinical and demographic metadata were provided uncurated, with the amount varying by source and participant.

Whole blood was collected in K2EDTA tubes by collaborating institutions according to the institutions' own protocols. For TCRbeta analysis, collaborators shipped samples in one of three forms: frozen whole blood, isolated PBMCs, or DNA extracted from either of those sample types. TCRbeta CDR3 regions were amplified from genomic DNA using the immunoSEQ Assay, a bias-controlled multiplex PCR. Regarding the original processing steps: The number of nucleated cells in each sample was estimated by amplification of reference gene primers within the assay. To quantify the absolute abundance of each unique TCRbeta CDR3 rearrangement, sequence reads were collapsed and filtered. For each sample, productive Simpson clonality was calculated as the square root of Simpson's diversity index across productive rearrangements. In its TCRdb copy, this immuneACCESS table keeps in-frame sequences only and misses some clones. Where compared with another copy, unresolved V genes explain less than half of these, and the others have no known cause. The DNA gave D and trimming, while V, J and clone size come from that table. The sample table contains some 170,000 clones; only one count was recorded for about four fifths of them. The ten largest clones take up over 7.5% of the sample.

Sequencing was done on a sample of peripheral blood. This sequence uses TRBV7-2 and TRBJ1-2; no D gene is confidently identified. The sequence was collected from a woman in her seventies with acute or convalescent COVID-19. The CDR3 protein: CASSLAAVLYGYTF. The DNA sequence is given as TGTGCCAGCAGCTTAGCGGCGGTACTCTATGGCTACACCTTC.